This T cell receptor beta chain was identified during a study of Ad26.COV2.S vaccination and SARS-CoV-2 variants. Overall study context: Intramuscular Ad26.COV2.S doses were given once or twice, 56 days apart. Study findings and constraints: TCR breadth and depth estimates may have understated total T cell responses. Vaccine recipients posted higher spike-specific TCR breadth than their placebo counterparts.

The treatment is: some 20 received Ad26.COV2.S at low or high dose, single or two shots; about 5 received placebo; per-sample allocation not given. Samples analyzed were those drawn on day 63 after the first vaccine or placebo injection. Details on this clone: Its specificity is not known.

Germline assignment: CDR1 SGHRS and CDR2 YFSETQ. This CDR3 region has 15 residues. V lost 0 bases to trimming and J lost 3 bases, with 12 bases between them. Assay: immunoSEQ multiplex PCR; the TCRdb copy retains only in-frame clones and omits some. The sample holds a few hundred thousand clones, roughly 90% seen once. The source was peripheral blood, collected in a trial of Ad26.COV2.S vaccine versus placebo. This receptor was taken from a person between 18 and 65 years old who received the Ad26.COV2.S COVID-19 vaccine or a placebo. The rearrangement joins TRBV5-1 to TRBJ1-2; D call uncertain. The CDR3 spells CASSLAKGEHYGYTF. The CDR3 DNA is TGCGCCAGCAGCTTGGCCAAAGGAGAACACTATGGCTACACCTTC. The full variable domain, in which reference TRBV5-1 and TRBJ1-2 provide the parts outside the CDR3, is KAGVTQTPRYLIKTRGQQVTLSCSPISGHRSVSWYQQTPGQGLQFLFEYFSETQRNKGNFPGRFSGRQFSNSRSEMNVSTLELGDSALYLCASSLAKGEHYGYTFGSGTRLTVV.